The sequence of this TCR beta chain was determined in a study of response to subunit inactivated influenza vaccine. CDR3 length: 13 amino acids. The germline V gene has CDR1 DFQATT and CDR2 SNEGSKA (reference sequence). The V segment lost 5 bases and the J segment 4 bases; nucleotides outside the gene matches: 5. TCRdb passed the RT-PCR reads through MiXCR, listing each CDR3 protein once. There are 450,000 to 600,000 distinct CDR3 sequences in the sample; 6% to 9% occur only once, and about 12% lies in the top ten. Material: PBMCs from blood, obtained approximately 25 months after vaccination. The clonotype was recovered from a man between 50 and 70 years old who received an inactivated influenza vaccine. The chain employs TRBV20-1 and TRBJ2-7; 10 bases align to TRBD2. The CDR3 DNA is TGCAGTGCTGGGGCTAGCGGGAGTTACGAGCAGTACTTC. This sequence encodes CSAGASGSYEQYF.